Sequencing of this T cell receptor beta chain was carried out in a study of T cell repertoires and HLA-DP antigens (dated by TCRdb to the late 2010s). Study-wide context: The study used an in vitro model of CD4+ T cell alloreactivity against allogeneic HLA-DP presented by transduced HeLa cells. Average DNA input was roughly 220 ng for sorted CD137+CD4+ samples, compared with 900 to 1,500 ng for pre-culture CD4+ samples. The three donors, two male and one female, ranged from the 18-to-29 to the 60-to-69 age band. One alloantigen differed from self by one peptide-binding groove amino acid, whereas the other differed by ten, modelling structurally similar versus dissimilar alloantigens.

TCRB CDR3 regions were amplified with the immunoSEQ multiplex PCR using forward primers for 54 TRBV segments and reverse primers for 13 TRBJ segments. For pre-culture CD4+ samples, sequencing was done at deep resolution with a target of around 210,000 T cell genomes. Sequencing of the amplicons on an Illumina HiSeq System generated 87 bp reads spanning the CDR3. In the original analysis: PCR and sequencing errors in the reads were corrected, and alignment to IMGT reference sequences was used to define CDR3 regions. Synthetic template pools were used to estimate the numbers of templates and unique rearrangements. Clonality was computed by subtracting Pielou's evenness from 1. Richness was estimated with the Daley-Smith estimator. Morisita's index served as the measure of repertoire overlap. Clones present in cultured samples but not detected in the pre-culture repertoire of the same donor were defined as low-abundance clones. The source is immuneACCESS, and TCRdb retained only in-frame sequences with V and J called. Part of the clones is not carried over; for the studies checked, unresolved V genes explain less than half of this, and the remainder is unexplained. That table supplies the V and J calls and clone size; D and trimming were determined from the DNA. Here the sample has about 73,000 clones; around three quarters occur a single time. Roughly 1.6% of the sample rests with the top ten.

In regard to this clone: Its antigen is unknown. Per-base qualities were not stored, and no clone one base away is much larger.

Untouched CD4+ T cells were isolated from Ficoll-separated PBMC through negative selection with magnetic beads, and an average purity of roughly 98% was reached. Untouched CD4+ T cells were isolated with magnetic beads from Ficoll-separated PBMC, and a purity of approximately 98% was reached with negligible CD8+ contamination. Donors were a few healthy blood donors whose buffy coats supplied peripheral blood mononuclear cells. CMV seronegative status was shared by all three donors. The DNeasy Blood & Tissue Kit was used for extraction of genomic DNA. For each subject, genomic DNA from sorted CD137+CD4+ cells and from pre-culture CD4+ baseline samples underwent TCRB sequencing. Measured from the cysteine to the phenylalanine, the CDR3 is 16 residues long. This entry keeps only the CDR3 DNA: 48 bases, framed from base 1. Trimming removed 1 base from V and 1 base from J, leaving 13 bases between the germline ends. According to the germline V gene, CDR1 reads SGHTA and CDR2 reads FQGNSA.

Results and caveats for the whole study, not just this receptor: Limitations were identified as the inclusion of only a few donors, the use of a non-physiological HeLa antigen-presenting system, and the use of total CD4+ responder cells. Clones undetected before culture had an average cumulative frequency of roughly 36% against one allele versus around 50% against the other. Clonality of sorted CD137+ cells was similar against both alloantigens (about 0.4) and much higher than in pre-culture samples (roughly 0.04). The naive and memory CD4+ repertoires were not analysed as separate populations.

The sequence came from a man between 60 and 70 years old in good health and CMV-seronegative. The receptor chain draws on TRBV7-2 and TRBJ1-1; perhaps TRBD1 is the D gene, with 5 bases matching. Sample: CD4+ T cells from PBMCs. For the CDR3, the sequence is CASSLDGQGANTEAFF. The nucleotide sequence reads as follows: TGTGCCAGCAGCTTAGATGGGCAGGGAGCGAACACTGAAGCTTTCTTT.